This entry describes one T cell receptor beta chain. Its antigen is unknown. The protocol was immunoSEQ multiplex PCR, while the TCRdb copy is restricted to in-frame clones and leaves out a portion. The sample consists of tens of thousands of clones, roughly 70% of them appearing once. CD4+ T cells specific for antigen were expanded with viral peptide pools by the ViraFEST assay before sequencing. At the end of roughly 9 days of culture, CD4+ T cells were isolated. Nucleocapsid antibodies were negative in the vaccine recipients, who had never had SARS-CoV-2 infection. On both days 3 and 7, half of the culture medium was replaced with IL-2 medium. This sample is part of a study of vaccination effects on CD4 cells after COVID-19. Study-wide results and limits: Substantial clonal contraction characterized both infection- and vaccine-induced clones late after vaccination. Convalescent patients numbered few in the study; early post-infection timepoints were missing entirely. From healthy vaccinees, only 1 of 255 vaccine-induced clones also reacted to common cold coronaviruses.

Germline V gives CDR1 MNHEY, CDR2 SVGAGI. The CDR3 extends over 15 amino acids. V gave up 10 bases and J gave up 0 bases, with 16 bases separating them. The sequence was obtained from a human donor who received a COVID-19 vaccine. The specimen comprised CD4+ T cells from PBMCs cultured with SARS-CoV-2 spike peptides, sampled before COVID-19 vaccination. The gene calls are TRBV6-5 and TRBJ1-3; D unresolved. The CDR3: CATKLRGHSGNTIYF. The CDR3 DNA reads as TGTGCCACAAAACTTCGCGGGCACTCTGGAAACACCATATATTTT.